The rows below give T cell receptor beta chains drawn from one sample of a study of identical twins. TCRdb reprocessed the 5' RACE reads via MiXCR and lists one record per CDR3 protein. This table has hundreds of thousands of distinct CDR3 sequences, 9% to 15% appearing once. These data were also reused for a study on yellow fever vaccine responses in identical twins.

The source material was PBMCs. The receptors stem from a woman younger than 35 in good health. Each CDR3 is given with its conserved first and last residue. A D gene is named only where the DNA matches it firmly. Clone size is shown for a subset of rows, as once, few, many or a class of expanded clone.

D	V	J	size	DNA	CDR3
TRBD1	TRBV19	TRBJ2-2	.	TGTGCCAGTAGTATTCGACAGGGGATCGTGGCCGGGGAGCTGTTTTTT	CASSIRQGIVAGELFF
.	TRBV10-3	TRBJ1-4	many	TGTGCCATCAGTGATTTAGGGGAAGGTGAAAAACTGTTTTTT	CAISDLGEGEKLFF
.	TRBV27	TRBJ2-2	.	TGTGCCAGCAGTTCCGCGGGCCGCCAGAACACCGGGGAGCTGTTTTTT	CASSSAGRQNTGELFF
.	TRBV9	TRBJ1-1	many	TGTGCCAGCAGCGTAAGACAGGATAACACTGAAGCTTTCTTT	CASSVRQDNTEAFF
.	TRBV5-6	TRBJ1-3	.	TGTGCCAGCAGCTTGGTGGGTCATCCTGGAAACACCATATATTTT	CASSLVGHPGNTIYF
.	TRBV10-3	TRBJ2-7	few	TGTGCCATCAGTGAGATCAGATACGAGCAGTACTTC	CAISEIRYEQYF
.	TRBV25-1	TRBJ2-3	few	TGTGCCAGCAGTGCGGGACATTCCCGGCCTACTAGCACAGATACGCAGTATTTT	CASSAGHSRPTSTDTQYF
.	TRBV20-1	TRBJ2-1	few	TGCAGTGCTAGGGGGGTCGGGCAGGGTCTCGTATCCTACAATGAGCAGTTCTTC	CSARGVGQGLVSYNEQFF
.	TRBV7-9	TRBJ1-2	once	TGTGCCAGCAGCTTAGTCTCGGCAGAACCCAGGAGGGGCTACACCTTC	CASSLVSAEPRRGYTF
.	TRBV20-1	TRBJ2-1	.	TGCAGTGCTAGAGCACTTGGGACAACAAATGAGCAGTTCTTC	CSARALGTTNEQFF
TRBD2	TRBV29-1	TRBJ2-1	.	TGCAGCGTTGAAGGCCGACTAGCAGATGAGCAGTTCTTC	CSVEGRLADEQFF
.	TRBV4-1	TRBJ1-4	few	TGCGCCAGCAGCCAGGGGAGATACGAAAAACTGTTTTTT	CASSQGRYEKLFF
TRBD2	TRBV6-1	TRBJ2-1	few	TGTGCCAGCAGTCCTGGGACTAGCGGGTGGGGGGGAAATGAGCAGTTCTTC	CASSPGTSGWGGNEQFF
TRBD2	TRBV20-1	TRBJ2-4	.	TGCAGTGCACGACTAGCGGGGGTGGTGTACATTCAGTACTTC	CSARLAGVVYIQYF
TRBD2	TRBV4-1	TRBJ2-3	few	TGCGCCAGCAGCCTAAAGACTAGCGGGAGCACAGATACGCAGTATTTT	CASSLKTSGSTDTQYF
.	TRBV6-4	TRBJ1-4	few	TGTGCCAGCACCTTATTTTCAACTAATGAAAAACTGTTTTTT	CASTLFSTNEKLFF
.	TRBV5-1	TRBJ2-1	many	TGCGCCAGCAGCTTGAGGGGGGCCCATGAGCAGTTCTTC	CASSLRGAHEQFF
.	TRBV19	TRBJ2-3	.	TGTGCCAGTAGTATCCGTTCTGGTACGCAGTATTTT	CASSIRSGTQYF
.	TRBV2	TRBJ2-5	few	TGTGCCAGCGGGGTCTACCAAGAGACCCAGTACTTC	CASGVYQETQYF
.	TRBV29-1	TRBJ2-7	.	TGCAGCGTTGGAACGTCGTCGTACGAGCAGTACTTC	CSVGTSSYEQYF
.	TRBV12-3/TRBV12-4	TRBJ1-5	few	TGTGCCAGCAGTTCCCTGGACATCCGAAGCAATCAGCCCCAGCATTTT	CASSSLDIRSNQPQHF
TRBD1	TRBV7-9	TRBJ2-2	few	TGTGCCAGCATTCCAGGGACAGGGTTTCGGGCCGGGGAGCTGTTTTTT	CASIPGTGFRAGELFF
.	TRBV20-1	TRBJ2-7	.	TGCAGTGCTAGGGGAGGCGGGGAGGGGGCGGAGACCCCCCCCTACGAGCAGTACTTC	CSARGGGEGAETPPYEQYF
.	TRBV5-1	TRBJ2-5	.	TGCGCCAGCAGCTGGACGACGCAAGAGACCCAGTACTTC	CASSWTTQETQYF
TRBD2	TRBV5-1	TRBJ2-3	.	TGCGCCAGCAGCTTGGAGCCTAGCGGGAGTGTCACAGATACGCAGTATTTT	CASSLEPSGSVTDTQYF
TRBD2	TRBV28	TRBJ2-4	few	TGTGCCAGCAGCCCTACGGTAGCGGGGGGAAACATTCAGTACTTC	CASSPTVAGGNIQYF
.	TRBV12-3/TRBV12-4	TRBJ1-1	many	TGTGCCAGCAGTTTAAGAGGCTCTGAAGCTTTCTTT	CASSLRGSEAFF
.	TRBV6-5	TRBJ2-5	few	TGTGCCAGCAGTTACGAGGGGCAGGGGGGAGGAGAGACCCAGTACTTC	CASSYEGQGGGETQYF
.	TRBV6-1	TRBJ2-1	.	TGTGCCAGCAGAACACAGGGTGCTAGCTACAATGAGCAGTTCTTC	CASRTQGASYNEQFF
.	TRBV4-1	TRBJ2-1	few	TGCGCCAGCAGCCAAGAACCTCTGAGCGGTGAGCAGTTCTTC	CASSQEPLSGEQFF
.	TRBV13	TRBJ2-3	few	TGTGCCAGCAGCGAAATCCTAGAACGCACAGATACGCAGTATTTT	CASSEILERTDTQYF
.	TRBV12-3/TRBV12-4	TRBJ1-2	few	TGTGCCAGCAGTTTAGCCTCAGGGAAGGATGGCTACACCTTC	CASSLASGKDGYTF
TRBD1	TRBV7-8	TRBJ2-5	many	TGTGCCAGCAGCTCTGGGACAGAACAAGAGACCCAGTACTTC	CASSSGTEQETQYF
TRBD2	TRBV4-2	TRBJ2-1	.	TGTGCCAGCAGCCCCTTAGCGGGGGGGCGAAACAATGAGCAGTTCTTC	CASSPLAGGRNNEQFF
.	TRBV11-2	TRBJ2-1	many	TGTGCCAGCGATACCTCTTACGAGGCTGAGCAGTTCTTC	CASDTSYEAEQFF
.	TRBV12-3/TRBV12-4	TRBJ1-6	few	TGTGCCAGCAGTAACAGGGACGGGAATTCACCCCTCCACTTT	CASSNRDGNSPLHF
.	TRBV7-9	TRBJ2-3	.	TGTGCCAGCAGCCCGCAGTTCCCCTCGGGGCCAGATACGCAGTATTTT	CASSPQFPSGPDTQYF
.	TRBV9	TRBJ2-1	.	TGTGCCAGCAGCGGGCTAGCGACACGATTCTACAATGAGCAGTTCTTC	CASSGLATRFYNEQFF
.	TRBV9	TRBJ2-1	few	TGTGCCAGCAGCGTAGCGGGAGCCGGGGATGAGCAGTTCTTC	CASSVAGAGDEQFF
TRBD2	TRBV11-3	TRBJ2-1	.	TGTGCCAGCAGCGCACGGACTAGCGGGAGGGCCTTAAGAAATGAGCAGTTCTTC	CASSARTSGRALRNEQFF
TRBD2	TRBV4-1	TRBJ2-5	many	TGCGCCAGCAGCCAAGTGCTCGTAGCGGGCCAAGAGACCCAGTACTTC	CASSQVLVAGQETQYF
TRBD2	TRBV4-1	TRBJ2-7	many	TGCGCCAGCAGCCAAGATCGGACTAGCGGGAGTTCCTACGAGCAGTACTTC	CASSQDRTSGSSYEQYF
.	TRBV3-1	TRBJ1-1	.	TGTGCCAGCAGCCAATGGGGTCAAGAAGCTTTCTTT	CASSQWGQEAFF
.	TRBV2	TRBJ2-4	.	TGTGCCAGCAGGGAGGGGGCGGCCAAAAACATTCAGTACTTC	CASREGAAKNIQYF
.	TRBV4-1	TRBJ1-5	few	TGCGCCAGCAGCAAAGGGGCTATCAATCAGCCCCAGCATTTT	CASSKGAINQPQHF
TRBD1	TRBV28	TRBJ1-5	many	TGTGCCAGCAGTTCCCCCGGGACAGGAGATCAGCCCCAGCATTTT	CASSSPGTGDQPQHF
.	TRBV7-3	TRBJ1-1	few	TGTGCCAGCAGCTTAACACGGAGGACCGAGGACACTGAAGCTTTCTTT	CASSLTRRTEDTEAFF